The 7 T cell receptor beta chains presented below share a single source sample, sequenced in a study of T-cell memory formation after mild COVID-19 (dated by TCRdb to 2020 to 2022). The library was made by 5' RACE. For sequencing, an Illumina NovaSeq 6000 was employed. TCRdb reanalyzed the raw reads on its own, using fastp at Q25 for trimming and MiXCR for clone calling, and kept in-frame beta chains. Identical CDR3 protein sequences are pooled into one entry, listed with their most common genes and DNA. The sample profile shows around 320,000 distinct CDR3 sequences; roughly a fifth of them were found once. The top ten clonotypes cover roughly 21% of the sample. Sequencing was performed on PBMCs or a T cell subset sorted from them (not recorded which). The receptor source for this set is a man younger than 30 who had mild COVID-19 (a few samples of this study predate the infection). The sample titles of this study are shuffled in the database, so cell type and time point are left out; the donor was told from shared clones.

The rearrangement joins TRBV10-3 to TRBJ2-7, with a weak D call TRBD2 (6 bases). Germline-derived CDR1 and CDR2 are ENHRY and SYGVKD. Deletions cut 0 bases from V and 7 bases from J, with 16 bases between. The CDR3 totals 15 residues. DNA for the CDR3: TGTGCCATCAGTGAGTCCTCGGGACTCCCTGAGGAGCAGTACTTC. Protein sequence: CAISESSGLPEEQYF.

This clonotype has a handful of counts. This rearrangement joins TRBV20-1 to TRBJ2-3; weak D call: TRBD2 (5 bases). CDR1 is DFQATT, CDR2 SNEGSKA, per germline (reference sequence). Trimming took off 5 bases at V and 1 base at J, with 10 bases between the two ends. There are 13 residues in the CDR3. CDR3 in amino acids: CSARNGGTDTQYF. The CDR3 DNA follows: TGCAGTGCTCGAAACGGGGGCACAGATACGCAGTATTTT.

The chain employs TRBV2 and TRBJ2-1; D is unclear. CDR3 length: 15 amino acids. V lost 1 base and J lost 0, with 7 bases in between. Germline V gene sequence: CDR1 SNHLY, CDR2 FYNNEI. The CDR3 reads CASSEDMSSYNEQFF. In DNA, the CDR3 is TGTGCCAGCAGTGAAGACATGAGCTCCTACAATGAGCAGTTCTTC.

This clonotype has more than one count but fewer than ten. The chain recombines TRBV6-2 or TRBV6-3 with TRBJ2-5; D is possibly TRBD1 (5 bases). The CDR3 has 13 amino acids. Germline loops: CDR1 MNHEY, CDR2 SVGEGT. V dropped 5 bases and J dropped 1 base, with 8 bases sitting between them. CDR3: CASSGDSQETQYF. CDR3 sequence (DNA): TGTGCCAGCAGTGGAGACAGCCAAGAGACCCAGTACTTC.

This clonotype has only a few counts. As DNA, the CDR3 is TGCAGTGCACCACCCGGGACAGGGAACACTGAAGCTTTCTTT. Protein sequence: CSAPPGTGNTEAFF. The chain combines TRBV20-1 with TRBJ1-1; 8 bases align to TRBD1. This CDR3 comprises 14 residues. The germline CDR1 and CDR2 sequences are DFQATT and SNEGSKA (reference sequence). The V segment lost 6 bases and the J segment 1 base; nucleotides outside the gene matches: 7.

The chain carries TRBV11-3 and TRBJ2-3; D call uncertain. Germline loops: CDR1 SGHNT, CDR2 YENEEA. V was cut by 1 base and J by 5 bases, with 7 bases left in between. CDR3 length: 13 residues. Written as DNA, the CDR3 is TGTGCCAGCAGCTTAGGTGACGGAGATACGCAGTATTTT. This translates into CASSLGDGDTQYF.

Only a few counts were recorded for this clonotype. CDR3 nucleotide sequence: TGTGCCAGCAGCTTAGCGGGGACCGAAAATGAAAAACTGTTTTTT. This translates into CASSLAGTENEKLFF. The V and J genes are TRBV7-2 and TRBJ1-4; TRBD1 is a possible D gene (5 bases). This CDR3 has 15 residues. Germline CDR1 and CDR2: SGHTA and FQGNSA. V lost 0 bases and J lost 5, with 10 bases in between.